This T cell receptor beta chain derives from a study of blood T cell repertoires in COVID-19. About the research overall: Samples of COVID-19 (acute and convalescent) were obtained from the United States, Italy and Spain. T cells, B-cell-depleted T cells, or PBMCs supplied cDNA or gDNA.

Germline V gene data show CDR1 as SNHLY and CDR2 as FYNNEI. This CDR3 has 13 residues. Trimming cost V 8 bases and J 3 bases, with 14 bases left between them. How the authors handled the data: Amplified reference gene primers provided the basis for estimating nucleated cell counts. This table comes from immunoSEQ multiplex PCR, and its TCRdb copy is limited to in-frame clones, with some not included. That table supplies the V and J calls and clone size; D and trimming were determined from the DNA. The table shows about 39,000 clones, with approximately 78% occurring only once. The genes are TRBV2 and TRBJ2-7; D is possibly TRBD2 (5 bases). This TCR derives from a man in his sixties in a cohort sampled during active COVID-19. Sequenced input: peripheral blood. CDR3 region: CASGRGLRYEQYF. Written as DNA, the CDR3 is TGTGCCAGCGGTAGAGGGCTTCGCTACGAGCAGTACTTC.